The present TCR beta chain was sequenced within a study of cytomegalovirus exposure and HLA in healthy donors. Study context: Roughly 180 million T cells yielded fewer than 120 million unique TCR beta sequences in earlier analysis. Study-level findings and limits: Equally common other TCR beta chains were less clonally expanded than HLA-associated ones, a later analysis found.

The trim removed 7 bases at V and 4 bases at J, leaving 14 bases unmatched. The CDR3 is 16 residues long. CDR1 is LNHDA and CDR2 is SQIVND in the germline V gene (reference sequence). PCR employed 60 Vbeta and 13 Jbeta primers. Here immunoSEQ multiplex PCR was the method, and the copy in TCRdb shows in-frame clones only, minus some. The sample lists fewer than 200,000 clones; about 76% were seen once. For this clone: The antigen remains undetermined.

Each donor was healthy, and each was a bone marrow donor. The rearrangement uses TRBV19 and TRBJ2-3, with 7 bases fitting TRBD1. The sample comprised PBMCs. This TCR was sampled from a male donor in good health and CMV-seropositive. The CDR3 here is CASTSSGAGGADTQYF. DNA of the CDR3: TGTGCCAGTACTTCTTCAGGGGCAGGGGGAGCAGATACGCAGTATTTT.